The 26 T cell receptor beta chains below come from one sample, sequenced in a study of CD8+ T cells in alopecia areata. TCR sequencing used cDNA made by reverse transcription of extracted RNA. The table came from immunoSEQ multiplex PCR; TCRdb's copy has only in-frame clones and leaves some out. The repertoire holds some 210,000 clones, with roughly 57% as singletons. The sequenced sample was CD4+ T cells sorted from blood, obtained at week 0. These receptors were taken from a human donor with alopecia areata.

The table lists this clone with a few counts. The CDR3 bases are TGTGCCAGCAGCTTGGACGGGACAGGGGGAATCGGTGGCTACACCTTC. Its translation: CASSLDGTGGIGGYTF. The chain has TRBV5-4 and TRBJ1-2, with 11 bases aligning to TRBD1. Per germline, CDR1 SGHNT and CDR2 YYREEE (reference sequence). V lost 0 bases and J lost 7; bases outside the gene matches: 8. CDR3 length: 16 amino acids.

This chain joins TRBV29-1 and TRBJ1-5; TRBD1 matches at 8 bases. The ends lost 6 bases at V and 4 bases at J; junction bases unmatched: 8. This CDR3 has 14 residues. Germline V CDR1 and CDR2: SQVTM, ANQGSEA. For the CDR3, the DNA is TGCAGCGTGTCGACAGGGGTGGCGAATCAGCCCCAGCATTTT. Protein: CSVSTGVANQPQHF.

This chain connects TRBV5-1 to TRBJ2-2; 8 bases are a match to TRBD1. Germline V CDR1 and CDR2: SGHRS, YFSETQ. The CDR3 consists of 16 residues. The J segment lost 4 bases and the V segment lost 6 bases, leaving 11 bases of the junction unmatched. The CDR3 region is CASTPPTGAGTGELFF. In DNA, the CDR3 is TGCGCCAGCACCCCACCGACAGGGGCGGGCACCGGGGAGCTGTTTTTT.

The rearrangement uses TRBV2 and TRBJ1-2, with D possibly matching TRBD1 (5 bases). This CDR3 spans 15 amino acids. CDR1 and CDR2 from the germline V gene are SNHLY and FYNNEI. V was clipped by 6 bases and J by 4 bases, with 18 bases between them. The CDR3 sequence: CASRETALSPYGYTF. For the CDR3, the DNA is TGTGCCAGCAGGGAGACAGCGTTAAGCCCCTATGGCTACACCTTC.

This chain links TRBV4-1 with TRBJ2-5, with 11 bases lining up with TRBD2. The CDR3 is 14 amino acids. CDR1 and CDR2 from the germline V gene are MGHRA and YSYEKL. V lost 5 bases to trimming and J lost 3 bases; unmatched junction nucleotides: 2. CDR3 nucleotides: TGCGCCAGCAGCGCGGGACTAGCGGAAGAGACCCAGTACTTC. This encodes CASSAGLAEETQYF.

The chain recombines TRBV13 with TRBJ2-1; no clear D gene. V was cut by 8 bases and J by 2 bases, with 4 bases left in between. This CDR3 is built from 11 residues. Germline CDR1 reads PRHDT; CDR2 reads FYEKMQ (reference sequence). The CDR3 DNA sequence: TGTGCCAGCGGCACCTACAATGAGCAGTTCTTC. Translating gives CASGTYNEQFF.

CDR3 loop: CASSESPRQGGPEAFF. Written as DNA, the CDR3 is TGTGCCAGCAGTGAATCCCCAAGACAGGGGGGGCCTGAAGCTTTCTTT. The gene calls are TRBV2 and TRBJ1-1, with TRBD1 identical over 9 bases. The V gene end was trimmed by 2 bases and the J gene end by 6 bases; junction bases not matched to a gene: 10. This CDR3 has 16 amino acids. Germline values: CDR1 SNHLY, CDR2 FYNNEI.

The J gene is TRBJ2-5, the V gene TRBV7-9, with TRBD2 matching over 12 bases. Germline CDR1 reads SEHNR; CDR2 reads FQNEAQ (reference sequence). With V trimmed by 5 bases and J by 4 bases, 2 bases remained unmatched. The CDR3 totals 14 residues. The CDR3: CASSGGLAGETQYF. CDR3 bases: TGTGCCAGCAGCGGGGGACTAGCGGGAGAGACCCAGTACTTC. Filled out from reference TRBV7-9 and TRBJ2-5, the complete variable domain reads DTGVSQNPRHKITKRGQNVTFRCDPISEHNRLYWYRQTLGQGPEFLTYFQNEAQLEKSRLLSDRFSAERPKGSFSTLEIQRTEQGDSAMYLCASSGGLAGETQYFGPGTRLLVL.

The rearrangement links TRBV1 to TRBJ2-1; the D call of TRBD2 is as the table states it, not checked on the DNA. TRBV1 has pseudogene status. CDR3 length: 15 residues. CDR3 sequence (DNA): TGCACCAGCAGCGAGGGGCGGGAGGGCCTCAATGAGCAGTTCTTC. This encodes CTSSEGREGLNEQFF.

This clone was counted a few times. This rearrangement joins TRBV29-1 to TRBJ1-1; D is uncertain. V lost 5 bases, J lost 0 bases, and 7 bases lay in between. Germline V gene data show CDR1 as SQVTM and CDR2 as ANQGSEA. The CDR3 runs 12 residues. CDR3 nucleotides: TGCAGCGTTCGTCGGATGAACACTGAAGCTTTCTTT. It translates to CSVRRMNTEAFF.

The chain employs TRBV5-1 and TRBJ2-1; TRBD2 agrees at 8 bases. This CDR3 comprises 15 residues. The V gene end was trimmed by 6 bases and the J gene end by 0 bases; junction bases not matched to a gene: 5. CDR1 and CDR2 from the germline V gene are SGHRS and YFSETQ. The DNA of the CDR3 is TGCGCCAGCACCATAAGCGGGAGCTCCTACAATGAGCAGTTCTTC. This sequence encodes CASTISGSSYNEQFF.

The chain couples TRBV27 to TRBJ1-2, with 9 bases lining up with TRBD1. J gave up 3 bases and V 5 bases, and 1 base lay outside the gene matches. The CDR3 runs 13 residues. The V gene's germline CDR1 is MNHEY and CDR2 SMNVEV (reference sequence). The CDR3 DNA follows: TGTGCCAGCAGTGGACAGGGGCACTATGGCTACACCTTC. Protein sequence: CASSGQGHYGYTF.

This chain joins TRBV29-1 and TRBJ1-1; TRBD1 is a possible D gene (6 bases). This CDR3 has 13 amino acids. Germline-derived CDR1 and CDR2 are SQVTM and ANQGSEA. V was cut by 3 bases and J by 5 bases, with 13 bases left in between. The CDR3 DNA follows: TGCAGCGTTGATTCCGACAGGAGGACTGAAGCTTTCTTT. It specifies CSVDSDRRTEAFF.

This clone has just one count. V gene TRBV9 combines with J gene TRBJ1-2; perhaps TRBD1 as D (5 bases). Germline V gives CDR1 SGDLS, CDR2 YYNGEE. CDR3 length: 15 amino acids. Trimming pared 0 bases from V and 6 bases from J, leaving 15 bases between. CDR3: CASSVESPGGDGYTF. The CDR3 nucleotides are TGTGCCAGCAGCGTAGAAAGTCCCGGAGGGGATGGCTACACCTTC.

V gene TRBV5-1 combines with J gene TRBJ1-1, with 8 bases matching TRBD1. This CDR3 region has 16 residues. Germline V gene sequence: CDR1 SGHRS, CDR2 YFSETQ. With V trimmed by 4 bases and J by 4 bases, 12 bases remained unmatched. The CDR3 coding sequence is TGCGCCAGCAGCCCAGGACAGGGAGGTCACTCCACTGAAGCTTTCTTT. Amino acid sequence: CASSPGQGGHSTEAFF.

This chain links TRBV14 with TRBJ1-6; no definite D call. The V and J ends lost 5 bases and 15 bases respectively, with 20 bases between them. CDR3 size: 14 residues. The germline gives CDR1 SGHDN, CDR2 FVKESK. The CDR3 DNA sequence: TGTGCCAGCAGCGGAGAGACTAATACGGTCCTCCTCCACTTT. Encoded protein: CASSGETNTVLLHF.

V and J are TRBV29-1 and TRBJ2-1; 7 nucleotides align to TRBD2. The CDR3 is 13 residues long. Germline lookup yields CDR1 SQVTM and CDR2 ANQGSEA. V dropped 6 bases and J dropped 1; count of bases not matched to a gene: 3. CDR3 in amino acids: CSVLADSYNEQFF. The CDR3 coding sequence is TGCAGCGTCCTAGCGGATTCCTACAATGAGCAGTTCTTC.

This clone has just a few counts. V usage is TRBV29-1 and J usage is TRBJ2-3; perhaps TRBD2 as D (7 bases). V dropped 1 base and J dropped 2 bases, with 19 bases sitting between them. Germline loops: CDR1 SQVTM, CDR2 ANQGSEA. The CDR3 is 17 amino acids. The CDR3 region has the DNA TGCAGCGTTGAAGGGGCGGGGGCCCGGAGGACCACAGATACGCAGTATTTT. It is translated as CSVEGAGARRTTDTQYF.

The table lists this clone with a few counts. The CDR3, as DNA: TGTGCCAGCAGTCAAGACAGGGGCAAGCCCCAGCATTTT. Protein product: CASSQDRGKPQHF. V gene TRBV6-5 combines with J gene TRBJ1-5; TRBD1 matches 8 bases. The CDR3 covers 13 residues. V was clipped by 5 bases and J by 8 bases; unmatched bases: 5. CDR1 MNHEY and CDR2 SVGAGI come from the germline V gene.

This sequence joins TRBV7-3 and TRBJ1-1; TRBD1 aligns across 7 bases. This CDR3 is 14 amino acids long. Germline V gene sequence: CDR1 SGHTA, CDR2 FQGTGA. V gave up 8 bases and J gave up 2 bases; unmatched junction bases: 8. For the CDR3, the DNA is TGTGCCAGCCGGTCCAGGGGGGGAAACACTGAAGCTTTCTTT. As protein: CASRSRGGNTEAFF. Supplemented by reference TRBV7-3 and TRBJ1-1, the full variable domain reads GAGVSQTPSNKVTEKGKYVELRCDPISGHTALYWYRQSLGQGPEFLIYFQGTGAADDSGLPNDRFFAVRPEGSVSTLKIQRTERGDSAVYLCASRSRGGNTEAFFGQGTRLTVV.

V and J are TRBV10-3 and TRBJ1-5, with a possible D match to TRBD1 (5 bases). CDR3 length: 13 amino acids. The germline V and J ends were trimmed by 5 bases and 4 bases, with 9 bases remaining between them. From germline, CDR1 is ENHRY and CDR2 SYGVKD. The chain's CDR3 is CAISWGDNQPQHF. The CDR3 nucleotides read TGTGCCATCAGTTGGGGGGATAATCAGCCCCAGCATTTT.

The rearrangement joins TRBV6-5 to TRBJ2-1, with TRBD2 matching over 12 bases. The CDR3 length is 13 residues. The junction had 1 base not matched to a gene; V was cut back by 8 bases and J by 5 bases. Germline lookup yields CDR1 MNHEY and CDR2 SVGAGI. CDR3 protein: CASRTSGNNEQFF. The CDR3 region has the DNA TGTGCCAGCCGGACTAGCGGGAACAATGAGCAGTTCTTC.

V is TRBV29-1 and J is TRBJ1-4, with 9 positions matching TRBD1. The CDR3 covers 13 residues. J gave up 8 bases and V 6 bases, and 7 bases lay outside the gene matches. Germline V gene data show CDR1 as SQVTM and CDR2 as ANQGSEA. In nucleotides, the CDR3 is TGCAGCGTCCAGACCGGGACAGGGGAAAAACTGTTTTTT. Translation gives CSVQTGTGEKLFF.

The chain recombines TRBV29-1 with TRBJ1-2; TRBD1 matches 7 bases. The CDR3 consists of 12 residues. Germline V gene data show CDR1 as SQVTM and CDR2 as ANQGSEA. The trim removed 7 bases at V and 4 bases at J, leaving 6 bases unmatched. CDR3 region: CSGRQGPYGYTF. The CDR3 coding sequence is TGCAGCGGGCGACAGGGACCCTATGGCTACACCTTC.

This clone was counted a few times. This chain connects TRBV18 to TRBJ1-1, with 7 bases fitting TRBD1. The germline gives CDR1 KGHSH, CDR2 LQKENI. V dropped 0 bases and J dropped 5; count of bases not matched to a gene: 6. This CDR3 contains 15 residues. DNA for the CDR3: TGTGCCAGCTCACCACCGGCAGGGGGATGGACTGAAGCTTTCTTT. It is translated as CASSPPAGGWTEAFF.

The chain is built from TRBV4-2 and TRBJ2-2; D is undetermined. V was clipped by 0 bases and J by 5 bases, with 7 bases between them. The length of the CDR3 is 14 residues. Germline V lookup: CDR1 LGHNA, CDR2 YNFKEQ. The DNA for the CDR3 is TGTGCCAGCAGCCAAGATGGCCTAACCGGGGAGCTGTTTTTT. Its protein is CASSQDGLTGELFF.